This entry lists 32 T cell receptor beta chains sequenced from one sample in a study of CD8+CD57+ T cells in acquired aplastic anemia. The template used for profiling TCR beta VDJ and CDR3 was genomic DNA. Each CDR3 protein gets one entry after TCRdb re-called the reads with MiXCR. The data hold around 200,000 distinct CDR3 sequences, with approximately 48% observed a single time. Selection for sequencing was limited to patients who had shown CD8+CD57+ cell expansion by flow cytometry. Sequenced input: sorted CD4+, CD8+, or CD8+CD57+ T cells (not recorded which) from PBMCs. The receptors here all came from a human donor with aplastic anemia.

This clonotype has a single count. This sequence may be a read error, since a much larger clone differs from it by one base. The J gene is TRBJ2-1, the V gene TRBV11-2; 8 positions agree with TRBD1. The germline gives CDR1 SGHAT, CDR2 FQNNGV. The CDR3 is made up of 15 amino acids. The CDR3 DNA reads as TGTGCCAGCAGCTCCCCCTCGGGACAGGTCAGGGAGCAGATCTTC. It translates to CASSSPSGQVREQIF.

Many counts were recorded for this clonotype. CDR3 coding DNA: TGTGCCAGCAGTGGTCCAGGGGTTGGCTATGGCTACACCTTC. Translation gives CASSGPGVGYGYTF. The rearrangement joins TRBV25-1 to TRBJ1-2; D is perhaps TRBD1 (6 bases). Trimming removed 4 bases from V and 4 bases from J, with 13 bases in between. In germline, CDR1 is MGHDK, CDR2 SYGVNS. CDR3 size: 14 residues.

The chain uses TRBV12-3 or TRBV12-4 and TRBJ1-2; weak D call: TRBD1 (5 bases). This CDR3 has 15 residues. The V end lost 5 bases, the J end lost 4 bases, and 17 bases lay between the germline ends. The CDR3 spells CASSPPGPHSYGYTF. CDR3 DNA sequence: TGTGCCAGCAGTCCTCCGGGACCGCACAGCTATGGCTACACCTTC.

V is TRBV15 and J is TRBJ2-5; tentative D call: TRBD1 (5 bases). The CDR3 has 15 amino acids. Germline V gene data show CDR1 as LNHNV and CDR2 as YYDKDF (reference sequence). Trimming took off 2 bases at V and 4 bases at J, with 14 bases between the two ends. CDR3 bases: TGTGCCACCAGCAGACCACAGGTCTCCGTAGAGACCCAGTACTTC. Translated: CATSRPQVSVETQYF. The whole variable domain, remainder taken from reference TRBV15 and TRBJ2-5, is DAMVIQNPRYQVTQFGKPVTLSCSQTLNHNVMYWYQQKSSQAPKLLFHYYDKDFNNEADTPDNFQSRRPNTSFCFLDIRSPGLGDTAMYLCATSRPQVSVETQYFGPGTRLLVL.

Only a few counts were recorded for this clonotype. This chain links TRBV18 with TRBJ2-2, with D tentatively TRBD1 (5 bases). Germline CDR1 reads KGHSH; CDR2 reads LQKENI. V was trimmed by 0 bases and J by 10 bases, leaving 9 bases between them. The CDR3 runs 13 residues. The CDR3 region is CASSPPVREELFF. The CDR3 DNA follows: TGTGCCAGCTCACCACCAGTCAGGGAGGAGCTGTTTTTT.

This clonotype was recorded many times. The chain employs TRBV5-1 and TRBJ2-2, with D possibly TRBD1 on 5 matching bases. Germline CDR1 is SGHRS and CDR2 is YFSETQ. Trimming took 1 base from V and 3 from J, leaving 10 bases between them. The CDR3 sequence is 15 residues long. CDR3 loop: CASSLFQGDTGELFF. The CDR3 coding sequence is TGCGCCAGCAGCTTGTTCCAGGGTGACACCGGGGAGCTGTTTTTT.

The V and J genes are TRBV2 and TRBJ1-6, with a weak D call TRBD1 (6 bases). Trimming took 0 bases from V and 5 from J, leaving 8 bases between them. This CDR3 region has 15 residues. The germline V gene has CDR1 SNHLY and CDR2 FYNNEI. The CDR3 loop is CASSEADSNNSPLHF. DNA of the CDR3: TGTGCCAGCAGTGAAGCGGACAGCAATAATTCACCCCTCCACTTT.

The chain has TRBV9 and TRBJ2-7, with 10 nucleotides matching TRBD1. The germline V gene has CDR1 SGDLS and CDR2 YYNGEE. J was trimmed by 6 bases and V by 3 bases; bases with no gene match: 6. The CDR3 runs to 14 residues. The CDR3 nucleotides are TGTGCCAGCAGCGAGGGACAGGGGAGGGGCGAGCAGTACTTC. This codes for CASSEGQGRGEQYF.

This clonotype was observed at least ten times. The chain employs TRBV7-2 and TRBJ2-5, with 9 bases that match TRBD2. Germline CDR1 is SGHTA and CDR2 is FQGNSA. Germline trimming cut 7 bases from V and 5 bases from J; bases unmatched to any gene: 11. CDR3 size: 15 residues. CDR3 sequence: CASIRRGGARETQYF. In DNA, the CDR3 is TGTGCCAGCATCCGTCGCGGGGGGGCTAGGGAGACCCAGTACTTC.

This clonotype has ten or more counts. The rearrangement links TRBV24-1 to TRBJ2-1, with D uncertain. Germline-derived CDR1 and CDR2 are KGHDR and SFDVKD. V shed 2 bases and J shed 8 bases, with 12 bases lying between them. The CDR3 has 14 amino acids. CDR3: CATSDSGQRDEQFF. The CDR3 nucleotides read TGTGCCACCAGTGATTCGGGTCAACGAGATGAGCAGTTCTTC.

The rearrangement joins TRBV24-1 to TRBJ2-5; TRBD1 aligns across 9 bases. This CDR3 spans 14 amino acids. The germline gives CDR1 KGHDR, CDR2 SFDVKD. J lost 4 bases, V lost 5 bases, and 4 bases had no gene match. In DNA, the CDR3 is TGTGCCACCAGTGCTGGACAGGGGTTAGAGACCCAGTACTTC. Protein: CATSAGQGLETQYF.

The chain carries TRBV20-1 and TRBJ2-7; 11 bases fit TRBD2. The germline V gene encodes CDR1 DFQATT and CDR2 SNEGSKA (reference sequence). This CDR3 has 13 amino acids. Trimming removed 5 bases from V and 5 bases from J; junction bases left unmatched: 5. CDR3 amino acids: CSAEGLAEHEQYF. The DNA of the CDR3 is TGCAGTGCTGAGGGACTAGCGGAACACGAGCAGTACTTC.

This clonotype was counted many times. The chain combines TRBV20-1 with TRBJ1-4; D is possibly TRBD1 (6 bases). The CDR3 spans 13 residues. The ends were cut back, 5 bases at V and 5 bases at J, with 12 bases in the middle. Germline lookup yields CDR1 DFQATT and CDR2 SNEGSKA (reference sequence). CDR3 sequence (DNA): TGCAGTGCTGCCGGGGGGCAAAATGAAAAACTGTTTTTT. Its translation is CSAAGGQNEKLFF.

In its sample, this clonotype was seen many times. The V gene is TRBV5-4, the J gene TRBJ1-2; no clear D gene. Germline V lookup: CDR1 SGHNT, CDR2 YYREEE (reference sequence). The CDR3 spans 14 residues. Trimming removed 7 bases at V and 8 bases at J, with 21 bases between. The CDR3 loop is CASSFPGNKDGYTF. The CDR3 DNA reads as TGTGCCAGCTCCTTTCCGGGGAACAAGGACGGCTACACCTTC.

The CDR3 DNA reads as TGCAGTGCTATAGAGACTAGCGGGAGGAGGGTGGAGACCCAGTACTTC. As protein: CSAIETSGRRVETQYF. The V and J genes are TRBV20-1 and TRBJ2-5; 13 positions match TRBD2. The CDR3 sequence is 16 residues long. Unmatched junction bases numbered 10, after V lost 4 bases and J lost 5 bases. CDR1 and CDR2 from the germline V gene are DFQATT and SNEGSKA (reference sequence).

The chain is built from TRBV24-1 and TRBJ2-5; D remains unclear. Germline-derived CDR1 and CDR2 are KGHDR and SFDVKD. The CDR3 is 13 residues long. Trimming pared 4 bases from V and 4 bases from J, leaving 9 bases between. The CDR3 is CATSDHPRETQYF. In DNA, the CDR3 is TGTGCCACCAGTGACCACCCCCGAGAGACCCAGTACTTC.

About this clonotype: This may stem from a read error, because a much larger clone lies one nucleotide away. The conserved phenylalanine or tryptophan normally closing the CDR3 is absent here, so this likely arose from a read error. The CDR3 spells CASSGEGLDGELFL. For the CDR3, the DNA is TGTGCCAGCAGTGGAGAGGGGTTAGACGGGGAGCTGTTTCTT. The chain couples TRBV6-4 to TRBJ2-2, with D perhaps assigned TRBD1 or TRBD2 (5 bases each). The CDR3 consists of 14 residues. CDR1 is MRHNA, CDR2 SNTAGT, per germline. V lost 4 bases, J lost 7 bases, and 13 bases lay in between.

The chain is built from TRBV11-1 and TRBJ2-2; 7 positions agree with TRBD2. Germline-derived CDR1 and CDR2 are SGHAT and FQDESV (reference sequence). With 4 bases clipped from V and 0 bases from J, the junction kept 2 bases outside the gene matches. The CDR3 is made up of 15 amino acids. The CDR3 spells CASSSGLANTGELFF. In DNA, the CDR3 is TGTGCCAGCAGCTCAGGACTAGCGAACACCGGGGAGCTGTTTTTT.

V gene TRBV2 combines with J gene TRBJ2-7, with D unclear. Germline V gives CDR1 SNHLY, CDR2 FYNNEI. Trimming shortened V by 3 bases and J by 2 bases, and 14 bases separated the two germline ends. This CDR3 is 15 amino acids long. The DNA for the CDR3 is TGTGCCAGCAGTGATAAACTCCTAACAACCTACGAGCAGTACTTC. Its translation is CASSDKLLTTYEQYF.

This clonotype was picked up many times. The genes are TRBV20-1 and TRBJ1-5; D may be TRBD1 (6 bases). Looked up from germline, CDR1 is DFQATT and CDR2 is SNEGSKA (reference sequence). The V end was cut by 6 bases, the J end by 4 bases, with 16 bases between. The CDR3 loop spans 14 amino acids. The CDR3 reads CSARSGDTNQPQHF. In nucleotides, the CDR3 is TGCAGTGCGAGAAGCGGGGACACAAATCAGCCCCAGCATTTT.

This clonotype has just a few counts. The gene calls are TRBV6-1 and TRBJ1-5; 7 nucleotides align to TRBD1. The CDR3 covers 14 residues. Germline values: CDR1 MNHNS, CDR2 SASEGT. V gave up 4 bases and J gave up 5 bases; unmatched junction bases: 5. CDR3 nucleotides: TGTGCCAGCAGTGGTCGACAGGGACATCAGCCCCAGCATTTT. Amino acid sequence: CASSGRQGHQPQHF.

The chain has TRBV5-1 and TRBJ2-5, with unresolved D. V dropped 4 bases and J dropped 0 bases, with 13 bases sitting between them. The CDR3 is 15 amino acids. Per germline, CDR1 SGHRS and CDR2 YFSETQ. The CDR3 reads CASSRNPRDQETQYF. The DNA of the CDR3 is TGCGCCAGCAGCCGAAACCCTCGGGACCAAGAGACCCAGTACTTC.

In the case of this clonotype: Its ends do not fully match the called genes, so a read error is possible. The chain employs TRBV6-1 and TRBJ1-2; D gene uncertain. This CDR3 is built from 13 residues. Germline assignment: CDR1 MNHNS and CDR2 SASEGT. The CDR3 DNA follows: TGTGCCAGCAGTCCGGGGTCGGGCTATGTCTACACCTTC. Encoded protein: CASSPGSGYVYTF.

This clonotype was observed many times. The chain carries TRBV20-1 and TRBJ1-5; D is uncertain. Trimming cost V 1 base and J 2 bases, with 15 bases left between them. Per the germline V gene, CDR1 is DFQATT and CDR2 is SNEGSKA (reference sequence). The length of the CDR3 is 16 residues. The CDR3 sequence is CSARAASGIGNQPQHF. The CDR3, as DNA: TGCAGTGCTAGAGCCGCTAGCGGGATCGGCAATCAGCCCCAGCATTTT.

There are a few counts of this clonotype. The chain recombines TRBV20-1 with TRBJ1-5; no firm D call. Per the germline V gene, CDR1 is DFQATT and CDR2 is SNEGSKA (reference sequence). This CDR3 spans 12 amino acids. Trimming took off 6 bases at V and 1 base at J, with 7 bases between the two ends. Here the CDR3 reads CSAPDSNQPQHF. DNA for the CDR3: TGCAGTGCGCCGGACAGCAATCAGCCCCAGCATTTT.

In its sample, this clonotype was seen a few times. The chain carries TRBV5-6 and TRBJ2-7; TRBD1 aligns across 10 bases. The CDR3 runs 15 residues. V lost 1 base to trimming and J lost 0 bases; unmatched junction nucleotides: 1. Germline V CDR1 and CDR2: SGHDT, YYEEEE. This CDR3 reads CASSLRDRGSYEQYF. The CDR3 DNA sequence: TGTGCCAGCAGCTTGCGGGACAGGGGCTCCTACGAGCAGTACTTC.

The gene calls are TRBV6-5 and TRBJ2-5; no definite D call. The germline V gene encodes CDR1 MNHEY and CDR2 SVGAGI. V was trimmed by 2 bases and J by 5 bases, leaving 9 bases between them. This CDR3 is 13 amino acids long. CDR3 in DNA: TGTGCCAGCAGTTACGTCCCCCGGGAGACCCAGTACTTC. Translated, it gives CASSYVPRETQYF.

This clonotype was seen only a few times. The chain combines TRBV9 with TRBJ2-7, with TRBD2 matching 8 bases. Germline V gives CDR1 SGDLS, CDR2 YYNGEE. Germline trimming cut 2 bases from V and 2 bases from J; bases unmatched to any gene: 6. This CDR3 contains 15 residues. CDR3 coding DNA: TGTGCCAGCAGCGTTGAAACTAGCGGTCCCTACGAGCAGTACTTC. Encoded protein: CASSVETSGPYEQYF.

V gene TRBV20-1 combines with J gene TRBJ1-5, with a weak D call TRBD1 (5 bases). The V gene's germline CDR1 is DFQATT and CDR2 SNEGSKA (reference sequence). CDR3 length: 15 residues. The V end was cut by 0 bases, the J end by 1 base, with 10 bases between. This chain's CDR3 is CSARDRGSSNQPQHF. CDR3 sequence (DNA): TGCAGTGCTAGAGATCGGGGGTCGAGCAATCAGCCCCAGCATTTT.

This clonotype was picked up a small number of times. The chain combines TRBV11-2 with TRBJ2-1; D perhaps matches TRBD2 (7 bases). V was cut by 5 bases and J by 5 bases, with 19 bases left in between. From germline, CDR1 is SGHAT and CDR2 FQNNGV. The CDR3 length is 16 residues. The CDR3 sequence is CASSRPLGGPDNEQFF. The CDR3 region has the DNA TGTGCCAGCAGCCGTCCACTGGGGGGGCCAGACAATGAGCAGTTCTTC.

This clonotype was detected ten times or more. The V gene is TRBV5-1, the J gene TRBJ2-2; 8 bases are a match to TRBD2. CDR1 SGHRS and CDR2 YFSETQ come from the germline V gene. The ends lost 1 base at V and 8 bases at J; junction bases unmatched: 10. The CDR3 contains 16 residues. As DNA, the CDR3 is TGCGCCAGCAGCTTGAATCGCGGGGGGCAAGGAGGGGAGCTGTTTTTT. This gives the protein CASSLNRGGQGGELFF.

CDR3 residues: CSAPAPALGSYEQYF. CDR3 sequence (DNA): TGCAGTGCTCCAGCCCCGGCTCTAGGCTCCTACGAGCAGTACTTC. This rearrangement joins TRBV20-1 to TRBJ2-7; D is undetermined. Trimming removed 5 bases from V and 0 bases from J, with 17 bases in between. Per germline, CDR1 DFQATT and CDR2 SNEGSKA (reference sequence). This CDR3 region has 15 residues.